Described below is a single T cell receptor (beta chain) sequence and its context. The CDR3 covers 16 residues. The ends were cut back, 0 bases at V and 2 bases at J, with 10 bases in the middle. Germline V gene sequence: CDR1 LGHNA, CDR2 YNFKEQ. The sample is drawn from a study of OX40 agonist ivuxolimab in advanced cancers. Only in-frame clones appear in the TCRdb table, and some are missing; sequencing was by immunoSEQ multiplex PCR. The repertoire includes approximately 21,000 clones, over 75% of them detected once, and 30% sits in the top ten. The sequence was collected from an adult with an advanced solid tumor such as melanoma, head and neck, liver or kidney cancer. The starting material was CD4+ or CD8+ T cells sorted from blood, obtained in a trial of the OX40 agonist ivuxolimab. The chain recombines TRBV4-2 with TRBJ2-2; no reliable D call. The CDR3, as DNA: TGTGCCAGCAGCCAAGAAGGGCTCTCTAACACCGGGGAGCTGTTTTTT. Translated: CASSQEGLSNTGELFF.